A single sample is the source of the 19 T cell receptor beta chains below, sequenced in a study of early T cells in non-severe SARS-CoV-2 infection. Each CDR3 protein is one row after TCRdb ran MiXCR on the 5' RACE reads. The sample yields about 60,000 distinct CDR3 sequences, roughly an eighth seen once. Sample: whole blood. The receptors originated from an adult who was a healthcare worker with PCR-confirmed SARS-CoV-2 infection or an uninfected control (not recorded which).

This chain links TRBV7-2 with TRBJ2-3; no firm D call. The germline CDR1 and CDR2 sequences are SGHTA and FQGNSA. Deletions cut 5 bases from V and 4 bases from J, with 19 bases between. This CDR3 spans 16 amino acids. The CDR3 sequence: CASSPGGSSGSDTQYF. The CDR3 bases are TGTGCCAGCAGCCCCGGTGGGTCTAGTGGGTCAGATACGCAGTATTTT. Full variable domain (rest looked up from reference TRBV7-2 and TRBJ2-3): GAGVSQSPSNKVTEKGKDVELRCDPISGHTALYWYRQSLGQGLEFLIYFQGNSAPDKSGLPSDRFSAERTGGSVSTLTIQRTQQEDSAVYLCASSPGGSSGSDTQYFGPGTRLTVL.

The rearrangement joins TRBV28 to TRBJ1-5; maybe TRBD1 (6 bases). V lost 5 bases and J lost 4, with 15 bases in between. The CDR3 covers 15 residues. Germline V gene sequence: CDR1 MDHEN, CDR2 SYDVKM. The CDR3 DNA sequence: TGTGCCAGCAGTCACAGGGCCGCTGGGAATCAGCCCCAGCATTTT. This translates into CASSHRAAGNQPQHF.

This clonotype was seen ten or more times. The gene calls are TRBV5-6 and TRBJ2-3, with 9 positions matching TRBD2. After removal of 2 bases from V and 4 bases from J, the junction contained 5 bases not matched to a gene. The germline V gene encodes CDR1 SGHDT and CDR2 YYEEEE. The CDR3 runs 15 residues. CDR3 in DNA: TGTGCCAGCAGCTTACGACTAGCGGATTCAGATACGCAGTATTTT. Its translation: CASSLRLADSDTQYF.

A few counts support this clonotype. The V gene is TRBV11-2, the J gene TRBJ2-5, with D perhaps being TRBD1 or TRBD2 (5 bases each). The CDR3 covers 14 residues. CDR1 and CDR2 from the germline V gene are SGHAT and FQNNGV. The V and J ends lost 4 bases and 0 bases respectively, with 9 bases between them. Here the CDR3 DNA reads TGTGCCAGCAGCTCCGGGACGTACCAAGAGACCCAGTACTTC. This encodes CASSSGTYQETQYF.

The V and J genes are TRBV5-1 and TRBJ2-6, with D tentatively TRBD2 (6 bases). The CDR3 consists of 15 residues. From germline, CDR1 is SGHRS and CDR2 YFSETQ. Trimming cost V 5 bases and J 2 bases, with 11 bases left between them. The DNA for the CDR3 is TGCGCCAGCAGATACCGGAGGGCTGGGGCCAACGTCCTGACTTTC. It encodes CASRYRRAGANVLTF.

J is TRBJ1-5 and V is TRBV12-3 or TRBV12-4, with D uncertain. The CDR3 covers 15 residues. V was cut by 3 bases and J by 5 bases, with 14 bases left in between. The CDR3 nucleotides are TGTGCCAGCAGTTTGAGGGCCCCCGGAGATCAGCCCCAGCATTTT. As protein: CASSLRAPGDQPQHF.

This clonotype turned up a few times. In DNA, the CDR3 is TGTGCCAGCAGCCTCGTTGGGGGGGGGATAAAAGAGACCCAGTACTTC. It yields the protein CASSLVGGGIKETQYF. The chain recombines TRBV12-3 or TRBV12-4 with TRBJ2-5, with TRBD2 matching 7 bases. The CDR3 is 16 residues long. After removal of 6 bases from V and 3 bases from J, the junction contained 13 bases not matched to a gene.

This clonotype was counted once. The rearrangement links TRBV7-3 to TRBJ2-3; possibly TRBD2 for D (6 bases). The CDR3 spans 15 residues. Deletions cut 4 bases from V and 2 bases from J, with 13 bases between. Germline CDR1 is SGHTA and CDR2 is FQGTGA. CDR3 loop: CASSSAGGPTDTQYF. The CDR3 coding sequence is TGTGCCAGCAGCTCCGCCGGGGGTCCCACAGATACGCAGTATTTT.

In this sample, this clonotype turned up many times. The chain employs TRBV4-1 and TRBJ2-7; 7 bases line up with TRBD1. The CDR3 runs 15 residues. After removal of 0 bases from V and 4 bases from J, the junction contained 6 bases not matched to a gene. Germline V gene data show CDR1 as MGHRA and CDR2 as YSYEKL. CDR3 in amino acids: CASSQDLQGSYEQYF. The CDR3 DNA sequence: TGCGCCAGCAGCCAAGATTTACAGGGGAGTTACGAGCAGTACTTC.

The V and J genes are TRBV29-1 and TRBJ1-1; 7 bases agree with TRBD1. This CDR3 comprises 14 residues. The J segment lost 1 base and the V segment lost 7 bases, leaving 9 bases of the junction unmatched. Germline V gene sequence: CDR1 SQVTM, CDR2 ANQGSEA. In DNA form, the CDR3 reads TGCAGCGCTACCGGGACAGCGGCGAACACTGAAGCTTTCTTT. This translates into CSATGTAANTEAFF.

The CDR3 spells CASRRLAGDTYEQYF. CDR3 DNA: TGTGCCAGCAGGAGACTAGCGGGAGATACCTACGAGCAGTACTTC. This chain links TRBV27 with TRBJ2-7; TRBD2 agrees at 12 bases. Germline CDR1 reads MNHEY; CDR2 reads SMNVEV (reference sequence). The CDR3 is made up of 15 amino acids. After removal of 6 bases from V and 2 bases from J, the junction contained 5 bases not matched to a gene.

The table lists this clonotype with many counts. V usage is TRBV6-4 and J usage is TRBJ1-5; D possibly corresponds to TRBD1 (5 bases). This CDR3 is built from 14 residues. Trimming shortened V by 7 bases and J by 6 bases, and 16 bases separated the two germline ends. CDR1 and CDR2 from the germline V gene are MRHNA and SNTAGT. The CDR3 reads CASNPMEQGQPQHF. The CDR3 nucleotides are TGTGCCAGCAACCCTATGGAGCAGGGTCAGCCCCAGCATTTT.

The chain employs TRBV11-3 and TRBJ2-3; D is possibly TRBD1 (5 bases). The V end lost 4 bases, the J end lost 8 bases, and 16 bases lay between the germline ends. Per the germline V gene, CDR1 is SGHNT and CDR2 is YENEEA. The CDR3 spans 14 residues. The CDR3 loop is CASSWYRPSVTQYF. CDR3 nucleotide sequence: TGTGCCAGCAGCTGGTACAGGCCCTCGGTTACGCAGTATTTT.

CDR3 region: CASSSPWTQNGEQYF. The CDR3 nucleotides are TGTGCCAGCAGCTCCCCGTGGACCCAGAACGGGGAGCAGTACTTC. The chain recombines TRBV7-8 with TRBJ2-7, with D hard to call. Trimming shortened V by 4 bases and J by 7 bases, and 20 bases separated the two germline ends. The CDR3 consists of 15 residues. CDR1 is SGHVS and CDR2 is FQNEAQ in the germline V gene.

This clonotype occurred a few times. The J gene is TRBJ2-3, the V gene TRBV9, with 13 positions matching TRBD2. V trimming: 4 bases; J trimming: 4 bases; junction bases outside the gene matches: 6. Germline loops: CDR1 SGDLS, CDR2 YYNGEE. This CDR3 comprises 16 residues. CDR3 bases: TGTGCCAGCAGCTCTTGGACTAGCGGGAGCTCAGATACGCAGTATTTT. This encodes CASSSWTSGSSDTQYF.

The chain couples TRBV7-3 to TRBJ1-2; no firm D call. Per the germline V gene, CDR1 is SGHTA and CDR2 is FQGTGA. The CDR3 sequence is 14 residues long. V was shortened by 2 bases and J by 5 bases, with 12 bases between the two germline ends. The CDR3 spells CASSLDASVYGYTF. Written as DNA, the CDR3 is TGTGCCAGCAGCTTAGACGCATCGGTTTATGGCTACACCTTC.

This rearrangement joins TRBV12-3 or TRBV12-4 to TRBJ2-2; unclear D gene. The CDR3 has 12 residues. V was cut by 5 bases and J by 2 bases, with 3 bases left in between. CDR3 bases: TGTGCCAGCAGTATAAACACCGGGGAGCTGTTTTTT. Translating gives CASSINTGELFF.

Many counts were recorded for this clonotype. The CDR3 nucleotides are TGCAGCGTCCCAACCCAGAACACTGAAGCTTTCTTT. Protein product: CSVPTQNTEAFF. V gene TRBV29-1 combines with J gene TRBJ1-1; D is uncertain. The CDR3 runs 12 residues. V was cut by 6 bases and J by 1 base, with 9 bases left in between. CDR1 is SQVTM, CDR2 ANQGSEA, per germline.

This clonotype has a handful of counts. Germline is not matched at one junction end, which may reflect a read error. This chain connects TRBV7-3 to TRBJ1-1; D perhaps matches TRBD1 (5 bases). This CDR3 has 15 residues. Germline V gene data show CDR1 as SGHTA and CDR2 as FQGTGA. The CDR3: CASSLTPRENTEVFF. The DNA of the CDR3 is TGTGCCAGCAGCTTAACTCCCAGGGAGAACACTGAAGTTTTCTTT.